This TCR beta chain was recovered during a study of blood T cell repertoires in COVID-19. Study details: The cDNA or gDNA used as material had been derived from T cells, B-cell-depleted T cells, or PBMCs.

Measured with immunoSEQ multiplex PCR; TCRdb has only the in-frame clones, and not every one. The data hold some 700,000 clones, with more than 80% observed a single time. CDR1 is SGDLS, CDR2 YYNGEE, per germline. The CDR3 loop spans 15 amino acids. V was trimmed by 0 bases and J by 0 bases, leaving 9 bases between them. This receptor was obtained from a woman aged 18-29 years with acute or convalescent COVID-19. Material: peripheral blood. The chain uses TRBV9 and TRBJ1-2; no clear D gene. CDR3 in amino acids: CASSVAPVANYGYTF. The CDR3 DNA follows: TGTGCCAGCAGCGTAGCTCCCGTAGCTAACTATGGCTACACCTTC.